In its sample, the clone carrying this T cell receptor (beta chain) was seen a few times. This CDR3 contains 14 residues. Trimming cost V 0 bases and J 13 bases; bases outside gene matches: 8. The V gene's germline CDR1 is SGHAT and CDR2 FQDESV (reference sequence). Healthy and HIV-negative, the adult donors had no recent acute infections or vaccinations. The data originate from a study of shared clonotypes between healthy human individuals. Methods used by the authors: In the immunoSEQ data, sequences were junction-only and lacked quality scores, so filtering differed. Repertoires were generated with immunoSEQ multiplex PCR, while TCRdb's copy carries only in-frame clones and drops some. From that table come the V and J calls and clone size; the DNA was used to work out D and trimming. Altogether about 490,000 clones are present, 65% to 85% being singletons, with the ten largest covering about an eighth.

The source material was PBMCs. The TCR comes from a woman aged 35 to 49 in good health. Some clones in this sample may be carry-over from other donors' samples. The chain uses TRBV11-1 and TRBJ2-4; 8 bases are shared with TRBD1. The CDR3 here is CASSLASGTGQQYF. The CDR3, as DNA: TGTGCCAGCAGCTTAGCCTCCGGGACAGGACAACAGTACTTC.